Below, 20 T cell receptor beta chains from the same sample are listed, as sequenced in a study of T cell changes during pregnancy in multiple sclerosis. The assay was immunoSEQ multiplex PCR, and TCRdb's table has in-frame clones only and misses some. The data hold roughly 100,000 clones, with around 91% observed a single time. The source material was peripheral blood, sampled after pregnancy. The receptors stem from a female donor with multiple sclerosis, enrolled in a pregnancy study.

The gene calls are TRBV5-4 and TRBJ2-1; TRBD2 aligns across 8 bases. Germline CDR1 is SGHNT and CDR2 is YYREEE (reference sequence). This CDR3 has 16 amino acids. V trimming: 5 bases; J trimming: 6 bases; junction bases outside the gene matches: 13. DNA of the CDR3: TGTGCCAGCAGACCGGGGCAGGGGCGGGGGGCCAATGAGCAGTTCTTC. It encodes CASRPGQGRGANEQFF.

This clone was counted a single time. The rearrangement uses TRBV10-3 and TRBJ2-1, with a tentative D call TRBD2 (6 bases). The CDR3 contains 15 residues. With 7 bases removed from V and 2 bases from J, the gap between germline ends came to 15 bases. Germline V gives CDR1 ENHRY, CDR2 SYGVKD. The CDR3 DNA reads TGTGCCATCAATGCAGCGGGCTCCACCTACAATGAGCAGTTCTTC. Translated, it gives CAINAAGSTYNEQFF.

This chain links TRBV4-1 with TRBJ1-2, with TRBD1 matching 9 bases. Germline assignment: CDR1 MGHRA and CDR2 YSYEKL. With V trimmed by 0 bases and J by 2 bases, 7 bases remained unmatched. CDR3 length: 17 amino acids. The CDR3 protein is CASSQERDRASNYGYTF. The CDR3 coding sequence is TGCGCCAGCAGCCAAGAGCGGGACAGGGCTTCAAACTATGGCTACACCTTC.

The chain couples TRBV2 to TRBJ2-7; 10 bases align to TRBD1. The CDR3 has 15 residues. The V segment lost 8 bases and the J segment 4 bases; nucleotides outside the gene matches: 11. Germline loops: CDR1 SNHLY, CDR2 FYNNEI. CDR3 DNA: TGTGCCAGCCTAAACCCGGGACAGGGGAAGTACGAGCAGTACTTC. Protein product: CASLNPGQGKYEQYF.

The CDR3 DNA follows: TGTGCCAGTAAACCCGGTGCGGGCCGGGAAAAACTGTTTTTT. This sequence encodes CASKPGAGREKLFF. This chain links TRBV19 with TRBJ1-4; D is undetermined. This CDR3 comprises 14 residues. The germline CDR1 and CDR2 sequences are LNHDA and SQIVND (reference sequence). Trimming cost V 7 bases and J 8 bases, with 17 bases left between them.

V and J are TRBV2 and TRBJ2-7, with D perhaps TRBD1 (6 bases). The CDR3 is 14 amino acids. Between the trimmed V and J ends, which lost 6 bases and 1 base, there was a span of 13 bases. Germline V gives CDR1 SNHLY, CDR2 FYNNEI. The CDR3 region is CASSLGQLSYEQYF. Here the CDR3 DNA reads TGTGCCAGCAGCCTTGGACAGCTTTCCTACGAGCAGTACTTC. Full variable domain (missing parts from reference TRBV2 and TRBJ2-7): EPEVTQTPSHQVTQMGQEVILRCVPISNHLYFYWYRQILGQKVEFLVSFYNNEISEKSEIFDDQFSVERPDGSNFTLKIRSTKLEDSAMYFCASSLGQLSYEQYFGPGTRLTVT.

V usage is TRBV7-6 and J usage is TRBJ2-1; the match to TRBD2 covers 8 bases. The CDR3 contains 15 residues. V was pared by 1 base and J by 10 bases, with 9 bases of the junction left unmatched. Germline CDR1 is SGHVS and CDR2 is FNYEAQ. The CDR3: CASSLELAVLREQFF. The CDR3 DNA is TGTGCCAGCAGCTTAGAACTAGCGGTACTAAGGGAGCAGTTCTTC.

V and J are TRBV6-6 and TRBJ2-1; 10 nucleotides match TRBD1. The ends lost 5 bases at V and 7 bases at J; junction bases unmatched: 11. This CDR3 region has 16 residues. The germline CDR1 and CDR2 sequences are MNHNY and SVGAGI (reference sequence). CDR3 sequence: CASSPRTGGFGNEQFF. DNA for the CDR3: TGTGCCAGCAGTCCCCGGACAGGGGGTTTTGGTAATGAGCAGTTCTTC.

J is TRBJ1-2 and V is TRBV7-6; the D gene is possibly TRBD1 (6 bases). The germline V and J ends were trimmed by 1 base and 5 bases, with 14 bases remaining between them. Looked up from germline, CDR1 is SGHVS and CDR2 is FNYEAQ. This CDR3 region has 15 residues. The chain's CDR3 is CASSLGQGPRYGYTF. DNA for the CDR3: TGTGCCAGCAGCTTAGGGCAGGGGCCCCGATATGGCTACACCTTC.

The table lists this clone with a count of one. The chain has TRBV27 and TRBJ2-2; 8 nucleotides align to TRBD2. This CDR3 is built from 16 residues. Germline CDR1 and CDR2: MNHEY and SMNVEV (reference sequence). Trimming cost V 5 bases and J 7 bases; bases outside gene matches: 12. CDR3 in amino acids: CASSLPGLVRVGELFF. The CDR3 nucleotides are TGTGCCAGCAGTCTGCCGGGACTAGTGAGGGTCGGGGAGCTGTTTTTT.

The chain has TRBV19 and TRBJ2-1; 8 bases line up with TRBD1. V gave up 9 bases and J gave up 12 bases; unmatched junction bases: 13. Germline lookup yields CDR1 LNHDA and CDR2 SQIVND (reference sequence). The CDR3 length is 13 residues. For the CDR3, the DNA is TGTGCCAGCCGCGGGACAGGTCTGCTGGGGCAGTTCTTC. Its translation is CASRGTGLLGQFF. Supplemented by reference TRBV19 and TRBJ2-1, the full variable domain reads DGGITQSPKYLFRKEGQNVTLSCEQNLNHDAMYWYRQDPGQGLRLIYYSQIVNDFQKGDIAEGYSVSREKKESFPLTVTSAQKNPTAFYLCASRGTGLLGQFFGPGTRLTVL.

This chain connects TRBV28 to TRBJ2-7, with 8 bases fitting TRBD2. This CDR3 comprises 14 residues. The trim removed 7 bases at V and 5 bases at J, leaving 10 bases unmatched. CDR1 is MDHEN and CDR2 is SYDVKM in the germline V gene. Written as DNA, the CDR3 is TGTGCCAGCACCCGAAACCGTAGCGGGAACGAGCAGTACTTC. This codes for CASTRNRSGNEQYF. The whole variable domain, filled in from reference TRBV28 and TRBJ2-7, reads DVKVTQSSRYLVKRTGEKVFLECVQDMDHENMFWYRQDPGLGLRLIYFSYDVKMKEKGDIPEGYSVSREKKERFSLILESASTNQTSMYLCASTRNRSGNEQYFGPGTRLTVT.

This CDR3 reads CASSDRGQGRTEAFF. In nucleotides, the CDR3 is TGTGCCAGCTCAGACCGAGGACAGGGGAGAACTGAAGCTTTCTTT. V and J are TRBV18 and TRBJ1-1; 9 bases are a match to TRBD1. The CDR3 consists of 15 residues. Trimming took 5 bases from V and 5 from J; bases not matched to a gene: 9. Germline V gene sequence: CDR1 KGHSH, CDR2 LQKENI. The variable domain in full, completed from reference TRBV18 and TRBJ1-1, reads NAGVMQNPRHLVRRRGQEARLRCSPMKGHSHVYWYRQLPEEGLKFMVYLQKENIIDESGMPKERFSAEFPKEGPSILRIQQVVRGDSAAYFCASSDRGQGRTEAFFGQGTRLTVV.

The chain recombines TRBV14 with TRBJ2-1, with TRBD2 matching over 15 bases. Germline CDR1 and CDR2: SGHDN and FVKESK. The CDR3 is 20 residues long. V trimming: 4 bases; J trimming: 6 bases; junction bases outside the gene matches: 16. The CDR3 sequence: CASSRSNPGTSGGLGNEQFF. The CDR3 coding sequence is TGTGCCAGCAGCCGCTCCAACCCCGGGACTAGCGGGGGGCTTGGCAATGAGCAGTTCTTC.

A note on this clone: The junction and the germline gene differ at one end; a read error may be behind it. The rearrangement uses TRBV28 and TRBJ1-5; D is possibly TRBD1 (5 bases). This CDR3 comprises 14 residues. Germline V gene sequence: CDR1 MDHEN, CDR2 SYDVKM. The CDR3 bases are TGTGCCAGCAGTTTGGACAAGGGAAATCCGCCCCAGCATTTT. Amino acids: CASSLDKGNPPQHF.

This chain connects TRBV9 to TRBJ2-7; 9 bases agree with TRBD2. Germline V CDR1 and CDR2: SGDLS, YYNGEE. CDR3 length: 14 residues. V lost 4 bases and J lost 2; bases outside the gene matches: 4. CDR3 protein: CASSPLAGAYEQYF. CDR3 coding DNA: TGTGCCAGCAGCCCCTTAGCGGGGGCCTACGAGCAGTACTTC.

The chain uses TRBV7-8 and TRBJ1-4, with 7 nucleotides matching TRBD1. V was clipped by 5 bases and J by 7 bases; unmatched bases: 7. The V gene's germline CDR1 is SGHVS and CDR2 FQNEAQ. The CDR3 contains 14 residues. This CDR3 reads CASSPTGFSEKLFF. Written as DNA, the CDR3 is TGTGCCAGCAGCCCGACAGGGTTTAGTGAAAAACTGTTTTTT.

This chain links TRBV7-2 with TRBJ2-5; D unclear. V dropped 1 base and J dropped 2 bases, with 8 bases sitting between them. Germline lookup yields CDR1 SGHTA and CDR2 FQGNSA. This CDR3 has 14 amino acids. The CDR3 nucleotides read TGTGCCAGCAGCTTAGGTACAGTACAAGAGACCCAGTACTTC. It is translated as CASSLGTVQETQYF.

The rearrangement links TRBV4-1 to TRBJ2-1, with a weak D call TRBD1 (5 bases). Trimming took off 9 bases at V and 7 bases at J, with 13 bases between the two ends. Germline CDR1 and CDR2: MGHRA and YSYEKL. The CDR3 contains 12 residues. The DNA of the CDR3 is TGCGCCAGTTCTAGGGGCTGGAATGAGCAGTTCTTC. Encoded protein: CASSRGWNEQFF.

V usage is TRBV7-7 and J usage is TRBJ2-2; possibly TRBD2 for D (6 bases). CDR3 length: 15 residues. V lost 2 bases to trimming and J lost 4 bases, with 11 bases between them. CDR1 is SSHAT, CDR2 FNYEAQ, per germline (reference sequence). For the CDR3, the DNA is TGTGCCAGCAGCTTAATTCTCGGGGGCACCGGGGAGCTGTTTTTT. It yields the protein CASSLILGGTGELFF.